These 13 T cell receptor beta chains came from one sample sequenced in a study of beta chain features in type 1 diabetes. Expressed TCRB transcripts got sequenced, as all isolated RNA was reverse transcribed. The method was immunoSEQ multiplex PCR; TCRdb's version includes in-frame clones alone and lacks a portion of them. The sample consists of hundreds of thousands of clones, approximately 14% of them appearing once. The sequenced material came from central memory CD4+ T cells from blood. These TCRs come from a man under 40 in good health.

The chain links TRBV30 to TRBJ2-2; 10 nucleotides agree with TRBD2. Germline loops: CDR1 GTSNPN, CDR2 SVGIG (reference sequence). This CDR3 has 16 amino acids. Trimming removed 4 bases from V and 2 bases from J; junction bases left unmatched: 7. CDR3 loop: CAWIQREGRNTGELFF. The CDR3 DNA reads as TGTGCCTGGATACAGCGGGAGGGCCGAAACACCGGGGAGCTGTTTTTT. The full variable domain, its missing parts supplied by reference TRBV30 and TRBJ2-2, is SQTIHQWPATLVQPVGSPLSLECTVEGTSNPNLYWYRQAAGRGLQLLFYSVGIGQISSEVPQNLSASRPQDRQFILSSKKLLLSDSGFYLCAWIQREGRNTGELFFGEGSRLTVL.

The genes are TRBV7-6 and TRBJ2-1; 7 bases fit TRBD1. V shed 6 bases, J shed 8 bases, and the junction held 7 bases outside the gene matches. CDR1 SGHVS and CDR2 FNYEAQ come from the germline V gene. This CDR3 comprises 13 residues. CDR3 residues: CASRLTGWDEQFF. The CDR3 bases are TGTGCCAGCAGGCTGACAGGGTGGGATGAGCAGTTCTTC.

This clone was observed many times. The rearrangement uses TRBV14 and TRBJ2-3; the D call may be TRBD1 or TRBD2 (5 bases each). V was shortened by 3 bases and J by 6 bases, with 22 bases between the two germline ends. Germline V gives CDR1 SGHDN, CDR2 FVKESK. This CDR3 is built from 17 residues. As DNA, the CDR3 is TGTGCCAGCAGCCATGAGGGACGGTCAAGTGGATGGGATACGCAGTATTTT. It codes for CASSHEGRSSGWDTQYF.

This clone occurred many times. The chain employs TRBV5-4 and TRBJ2-7, with D perhaps given as TRBD1 or TRBD2 (6 bases each). CDR1 and CDR2 (germline): SGHNT, YYREEE (reference sequence). V lost 2 bases and J 0 bases, leaving 15 bases between the germline ends. The CDR3 covers 16 residues. The CDR3 sequence is CASSLGGPRSSYEQYF. CDR3 nucleotide sequence: TGTGCCAGCAGCTTAGGGGGGCCTAGGAGCTCCTACGAGCAGTACTTC.

As for this clone: Germline is not matched at one junction end, which may reflect a read error. The chain links TRBV18 to TRBJ1-1; 7 bases line up with TRBD1. Per the germline V gene, CDR1 is KGHSH and CDR2 is LQKENI. This CDR3 spans 13 amino acids. The CDR3 region is CASSLAGGTEAFF. The CDR3 region has the DNA TGTGCCAGTTCACTTGCAGGGGGCACTGAAGCTTTCTTT. Complete variable domain (other parts from reference TRBV18 and TRBJ1-1): NAGVMQNPRHLVRRRGQEARLRCSPMKGHSHVYWYRQLPEEGLKFMVYLQKENIIDESGMPKERFSAEFPKEGPSILRIQQVVRGDSAAYFCASSLAGGTEAFFGQGTRLTVV.

The table lists this clone with a few counts. The chain is built from TRBV19 and TRBJ2-5; D is undetermined. The CDR3 runs to 13 residues. Germline CDR1 reads LNHDA; CDR2 reads SQIVND (reference sequence). V was shortened by 4 bases and J by 2 bases, with 8 bases between the two germline ends. The CDR3 bases are TGTGCCAGTAGTACCGAGACTCAAGAGACCCAGTACTTC. Encoded protein: CASSTETQETQYF. The variable domain in full, with the rest retrieved from reference TRBV19 and TRBJ2-5, is DGGITQSPKYLFRKEGQNVTLSCEQNLNHDAMYWYRQDPGQGLRLIYYSQIVNDFQKGDIAEGYSVSREKKESFPLTVTSAQKNPTAFYLCASSTETQETQYFGPGTRLLVL.

At least ten counts were recorded for this clone. This chain connects TRBV14 to TRBJ2-1; D is undetermined. V lost 2 bases and J 5 bases, leaving 13 bases between the germline ends. CDR1 and CDR2 from the germline V gene are SGHDN and FVKESK. This CDR3 has 15 amino acids. The CDR3 DNA reads TGTGCCAGCAGCCAACATCTGAGTTTTGACAATGAGCAGTTCTTC. Its translation is CASSQHLSFDNEQFF.

This clone appeared a few times. This sequence joins TRBV30 and TRBJ2-5, with TRBD2 matching over 7 bases. The CDR3 has 15 residues. The germline V gene encodes CDR1 GTSNPN and CDR2 SVGIG (reference sequence). J lost 5 bases, V lost 0 bases, and 9 bases had no gene match. CDR3: CAWSVRLAGGETQYF. CDR3 in DNA: TGTGCCTGGAGTGTGCGACTAGCTGGGGGTGAGACCCAGTACTTC.

The chain has TRBV6-5 and TRBJ1-2; a possible D gene is TRBD1 (6 bases). Germline CDR1 and CDR2: MNHEY and SVGAGI. The CDR3 loop spans 12 amino acids. The ends were cut back, 6 bases at V and 8 bases at J, with 13 bases in the middle. The CDR3 sequence is CASRLNRDGYTF. The DNA of the CDR3 is TGTGCCAGCAGGCTAAACAGGGACGGCTACACCTTC.

This clone was counted only a few times. V and J are TRBV7-9 and TRBJ1-2; 11 positions agree with TRBD1. The CDR3 has 16 amino acids. Germline V gives CDR1 SEHNR, CDR2 FQNEAQ (reference sequence). Trimming at V came to 0 bases and at J to 7 bases, leaving 7 bases not matched to a gene. The CDR3 loop is CASSLASGTGGFGYTF. CDR3 bases: TGTGCCAGCAGCTTAGCCTCCGGGACAGGGGGTTTTGGCTACACCTTC.

The CDR3 loop is CASSPWTVEAFF. For the CDR3, the DNA is TGTGCCAGCAGCCCCTGGACAGTTGAAGCTTTCTTT. This sequence joins TRBV7-8 and TRBJ1-1; perhaps TRBD1 as D (6 bases). Trimming removed 5 bases from V and 7 bases from J, with 11 bases in between. This CDR3 spans 12 amino acids. In germline, CDR1 is SGHVS, CDR2 FQNEAQ.

This clone showed up just a few times. The J gene is TRBJ1-5, the V gene TRBV28; D is undetermined. V dropped 6 bases and J dropped 6 bases, with 12 bases sitting between them. Germline CDR1 is MDHEN and CDR2 is SYDVKM. CDR3 size: 13 residues. CDR3 residues: CASSSLQSQPQHF. DNA of the CDR3: TGTGCCAGCAGCTCCCTGCAAAGTCAGCCCCAGCATTTT.

This chain uses TRBV19 with TRBJ2-4; D call uncertain. The V gene's germline CDR1 is LNHDA and CDR2 SQIVND (reference sequence). The CDR3 length is 11 residues. Deletions cut 6 bases from V and 8 bases from J, with 8 bases between. CDR3 sequence: CASRDGYIQYF. The CDR3 nucleotides read TGTGCCAGTAGAGACGGGTACATTCAGTACTTC. Using reference TRBV19 and TRBJ2-4 for the parts outside the CDR3, the full variable domain is DGGITQSPKYLFRKEGQNVTLSCEQNLNHDAMYWYRQDPGQGLRLIYYSQIVNDFQKGDIAEGYSVSREKKESFPLTVTSAQKNPTAFYLCASRDGYIQYFGAGTRLSVL.